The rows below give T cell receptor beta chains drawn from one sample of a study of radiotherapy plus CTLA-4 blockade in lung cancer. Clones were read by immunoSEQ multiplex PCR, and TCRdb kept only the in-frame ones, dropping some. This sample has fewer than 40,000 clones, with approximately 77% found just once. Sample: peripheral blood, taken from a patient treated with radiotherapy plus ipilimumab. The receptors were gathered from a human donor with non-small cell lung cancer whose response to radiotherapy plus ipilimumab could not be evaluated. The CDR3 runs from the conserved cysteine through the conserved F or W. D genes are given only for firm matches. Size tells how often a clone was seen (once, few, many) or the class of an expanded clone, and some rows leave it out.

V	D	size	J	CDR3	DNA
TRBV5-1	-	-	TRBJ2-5	CASSLYGGVEETQYF	TGCGCCAGCAGCTTGTACGGGGGAGTTGAGGAGACCCAGTACTTC
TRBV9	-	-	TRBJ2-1	CASSVSLYNEQFF	TGTGCCAGCAGCGTTTCTCTATACAATGAGCAGTTCTTC
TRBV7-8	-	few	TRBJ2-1	CASRSLRGYNEQFF	TGTGCCAGCAGGTCCCTTCGGGGCTACAATGAGCAGTTCTTC
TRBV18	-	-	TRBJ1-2	CASSSQGWQGDGYTF	TGTGCCAGCTCATCCCAGGGGTGGCAGGGCGATGGCTACACCTTC
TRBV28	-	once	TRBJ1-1	CASTVNRRNTEAFF	TGTGCCAGCACGGTCAACAGGAGGAACACTGAAGCTTTCTTT
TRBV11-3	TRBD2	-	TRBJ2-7	CASSRTSGAYEQYF	TGTGCCAGCAGCCGGACTAGCGGGGCCTACGAGCAGTACTTC
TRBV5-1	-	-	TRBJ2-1	CASSLEGRGYNEQFF	TGCGCCAGCAGCTTGGAGGGGCGGGGCTACAATGAGCAGTTCTTC
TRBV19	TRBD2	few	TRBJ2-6	CASTPFRGGVGANVLTF	TGTGCCAGTACCCCATTCCGCGGGGGTGTTGGGGCCAACGTCCTGACTTTC
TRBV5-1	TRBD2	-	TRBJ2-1	CASSSRGTSGRNEQFF	TGCGCCAGCAGCTCCAGGGGGACTAGCGGGAGGAATGAGCAGTTCTTC
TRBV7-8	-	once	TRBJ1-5	CASSPIATPSYSNQPQHF	TGTGCCAGCAGCCCAATCGCCACGCCGAGCTATAGCAATCAGCCCCAGCATTTT
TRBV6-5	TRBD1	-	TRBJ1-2	CASSSKQGAGYGYTF	TGTGCCAGCAGTTCCAAACAGGGGGCTGGCTATGGCTACACCTTC
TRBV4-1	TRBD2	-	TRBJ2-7	CASSPRTSGYYEQYF	TGCGCCAGCAGCCCACGGACTAGCGGATATTACGAGCAGTACTTC
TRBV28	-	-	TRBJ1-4	CASSLGSQNEKLFF	TGTGCCAGCAGTTTAGGGAGCCAAAATGAAAAACTGTTTTTT
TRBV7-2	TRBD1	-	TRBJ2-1	CASSSPGQGAGEQFF	TGTGCCAGCAGCTCCCCGGGACAGGGGGCTGGTGAGCAGTTCTTC
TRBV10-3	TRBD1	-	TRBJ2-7	CAINKQGPGPYEQYF	TGTGCCATCAATAAACAGGGGCCCGGCCCCTACGAGCAGTACTTC
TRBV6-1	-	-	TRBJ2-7	CASRDPGGITYEQYF	TGTGCCAGCAGAGACCCTGGAGGGATCACCTACGAGCAGTACTTC
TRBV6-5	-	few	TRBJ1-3	CASSPGISGNTIYF	TGTGCCAGCAGCCCAGGGATCTCTGGAAACACCATATATTTT
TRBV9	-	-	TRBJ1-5	CASSSGGPHSNQPQHF	TGTGCCAGCAGTTCGGGGGGACCGCATAGCAATCAGCCCCAGCATTTT
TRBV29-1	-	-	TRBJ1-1	CSVEGSGSRMNTEAFF	TGCAGCGTTGAGGGTTCGGGATCGAGGATGAACACTGAAGCTTTCTTT
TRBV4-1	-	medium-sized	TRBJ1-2	CASSHYKRDYGYTF	TGCGCCAGCAGCCATTACAAACGGGACTATGGCTACACCTTC
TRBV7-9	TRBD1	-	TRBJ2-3	CASSPGTGGNSDTQYF	TGTGCCAGCAGCCCTGGGACAGGGGGAAATTCAGATACGCAGTATTTT
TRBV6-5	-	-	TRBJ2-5	CASSATVQETQYF	TGTGCCAGCAGTGCCACAGTCCAAGAGACCCAGTACTTC
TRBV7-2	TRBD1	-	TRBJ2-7	CASSWTGAVGEQYF	TGTGCCAGCAGCTGGACAGGGGCCGTGGGCGAGCAGTACTTC
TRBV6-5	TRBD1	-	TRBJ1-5	CASSEDRGQPQHF	TGTGCCAGCAGTGAAGACAGGGGCCAGCCCCAGCATTTT
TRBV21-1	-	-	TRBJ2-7	CASSKVNGRPIYEQYF	TGTGCCAGCAGCAAAGTGAACGGCAGGCCAATCTACGAGCAGTACTTC
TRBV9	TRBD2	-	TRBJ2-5	CASSVGGTSGRETQYF	TGTGCCAGCAGCGTAGGAGGGACTAGCGGGAGGGAGACCCAGTACTTC
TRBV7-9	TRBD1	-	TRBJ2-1	CASSHRDRGNEQFF	TGTGCCAGCAGCCACCGGGACAGGGGCAATGAGCAGTTCTTC
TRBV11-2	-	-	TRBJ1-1	CASSPFRNTEAFF	TGTGCCAGCAGCCCTTTTAGGAACACTGAAGCTTTCTTT
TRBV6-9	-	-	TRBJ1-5	CASSYTSGSDQPQHF	TGTGCCAGCAGTTACACATCAGGTAGTGATCAGCCCCAGCATTTT
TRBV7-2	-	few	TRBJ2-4	CASSSEALAKNIQYF	TGTGCCAGCAGCTCCGAAGCCCTAGCCAAAAACATTCAGTACTTC
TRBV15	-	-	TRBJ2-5	CATSRVGQGRREETQYF	TGTGCCACCAGCAGAGTTGGTCAGGGGCGTCGGGAAGAGACCCAGTACTTC
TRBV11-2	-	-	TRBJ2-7	CASSDKLAWSSYEQYF	TGTGCCAGCAGCGATAAGCTAGCGTGGAGCTCCTACGAGCAGTACTTC
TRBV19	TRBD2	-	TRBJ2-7	CASSMQLAESYEQYF	TGTGCCAGTAGTATGCAACTAGCGGAGTCCTACGAGCAGTACTTC
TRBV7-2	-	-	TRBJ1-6	CASHRGSGASPLHF	TGTGCCAGCCATAGGGGGTCAGGGGCCTCACCCCTCCACTTT
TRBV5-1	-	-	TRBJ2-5	CASSLDGGIQETQYF	TGCGCCAGCAGCTTGGATGGCGGGATTCAAGAGACCCAGTACTTC
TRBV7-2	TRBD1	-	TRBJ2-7	CASSYRQGSYEQYF	TGTGCCAGCAGCTATAGACAGGGGTCCTACGAGCAGTACTTC
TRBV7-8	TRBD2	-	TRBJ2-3	CASSARTSGSRDTQYF	TGTGCCAGCAGCGCTCGGACTAGCGGGAGCAGGGATACGCAGTATTTT
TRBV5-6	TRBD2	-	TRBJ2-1	CASSLSSGDYNEQFF	TGTGCCAGCAGCTTGTCTAGCGGAGATTACAATGAGCAGTTCTTC
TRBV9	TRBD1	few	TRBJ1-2	CASSSKGQGDTNYGYTF	TGTGCCAGCAGCTCTAAGGGACAGGGGGACACTAACTATGGCTACACCTTC
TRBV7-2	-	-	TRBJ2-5	CASSRQGGETQYF	TGTGCCAGCAGCCGACAGGGAGGAGAGACCCAGTACTTC
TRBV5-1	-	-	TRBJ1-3	CASSLSRRSSGNTIYF	TGCGCCAGCAGCTTGAGTCGACGGAGCTCTGGAAACACCATATATTTT